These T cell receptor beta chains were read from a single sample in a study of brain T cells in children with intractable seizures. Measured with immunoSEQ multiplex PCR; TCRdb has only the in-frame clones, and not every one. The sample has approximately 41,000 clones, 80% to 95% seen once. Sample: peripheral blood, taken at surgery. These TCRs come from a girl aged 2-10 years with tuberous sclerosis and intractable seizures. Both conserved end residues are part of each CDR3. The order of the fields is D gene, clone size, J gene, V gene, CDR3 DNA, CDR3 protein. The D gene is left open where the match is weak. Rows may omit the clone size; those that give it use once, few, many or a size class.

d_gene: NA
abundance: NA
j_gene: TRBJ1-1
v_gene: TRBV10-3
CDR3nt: TGTGCCATCAGTGGGTCAAACACTGAAGCTTTCTTT
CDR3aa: CAISGSNTEAFF

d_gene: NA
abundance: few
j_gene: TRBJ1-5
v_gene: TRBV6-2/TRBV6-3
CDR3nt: TGTGCCAGCAGTTACCAGGGGCATCAGCCCCAGCATTTT
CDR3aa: CASSYQGHQPQHF

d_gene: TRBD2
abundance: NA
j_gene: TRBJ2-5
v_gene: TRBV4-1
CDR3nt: TGCGCCAGCAGCCAAGGGACTAGCTCCTTGGAGACCCAGTACTTC
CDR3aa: CASSQGTSSLETQYF

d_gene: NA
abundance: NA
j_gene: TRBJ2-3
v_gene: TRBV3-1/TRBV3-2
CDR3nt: TGTGCCAGCAGCCAAGCGGGGCAGCAAGATACGCAGTATTTT
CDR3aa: CASSQAGQQDTQYF

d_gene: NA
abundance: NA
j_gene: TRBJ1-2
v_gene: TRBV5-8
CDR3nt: TGTGCCAGCAGAGAGAACTATGGCTACACCTTC
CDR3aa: CASRENYGYTF

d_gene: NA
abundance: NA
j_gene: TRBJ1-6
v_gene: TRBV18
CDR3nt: TGTGCCAGCTCACCAGAGGGAGGCAATTCACCCCTCCACTTT
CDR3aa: CASSPEGGNSPLHF

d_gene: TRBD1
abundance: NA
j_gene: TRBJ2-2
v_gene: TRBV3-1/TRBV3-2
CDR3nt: TGTGCCAGCAGCCAGGATAGGGGGCGCACCGGGGAGCTGTTTTTT
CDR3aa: CASSQDRGRTGELFF

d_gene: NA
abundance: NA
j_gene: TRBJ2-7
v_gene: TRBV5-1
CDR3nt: TGCGCCAGCAGCTTGTTACCCAACAACCGACAGGGACTTTACTACGAGCAGTACTTC
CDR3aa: CASSLLPNNRQGLYYEQYF

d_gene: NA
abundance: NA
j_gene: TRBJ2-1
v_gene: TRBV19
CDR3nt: TGTGCCAGTTCCGGGACCTTCAATGAGCAGTTCTTC
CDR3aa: CASSGTFNEQFF

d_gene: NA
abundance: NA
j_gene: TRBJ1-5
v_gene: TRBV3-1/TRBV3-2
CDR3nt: TGTGCCAGCAGCCAAGGAGGCCCGGACGCAAATCAGCCCCAGCATTTT
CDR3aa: CASSQGGPDANQPQHF

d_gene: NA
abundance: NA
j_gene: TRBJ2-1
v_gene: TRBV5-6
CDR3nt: TGTGCCAGCAGCTTGTTCATTGGGGATGAGCAGTTCTTC
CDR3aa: CASSLFIGDEQFF

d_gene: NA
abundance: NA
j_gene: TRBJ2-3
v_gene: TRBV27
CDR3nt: TGTGCCAGCAGTTTAATTCAGGGCCCAGATACGCAGTATTTT
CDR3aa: CASSLIQGPDTQYF

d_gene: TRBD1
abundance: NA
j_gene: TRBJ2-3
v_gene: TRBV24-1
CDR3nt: TGTGCCACCAGCCTCGGGACAGGTCCAGGGGATACGCAGTATTTT
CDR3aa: CATSLGTGPGDTQYF

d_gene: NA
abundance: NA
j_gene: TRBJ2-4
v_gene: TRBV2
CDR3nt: TGTGCCAGCAGTCCACTCCTAAACATTCAGTACTTC
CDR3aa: CASSPLLNIQYF

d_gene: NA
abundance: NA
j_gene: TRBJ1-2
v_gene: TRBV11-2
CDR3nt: TGTGCCAGCAGCTTAGGTGGCGTCTTAAACTATGGCTACACCTTC
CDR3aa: CASSLGGVLNYGYTF

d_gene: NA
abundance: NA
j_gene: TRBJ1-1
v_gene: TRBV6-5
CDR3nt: TGTGCCAGCTTAGGGTGGTTGAACACTGAAGCTTTCTTT
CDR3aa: CASLGWLNTEAFF

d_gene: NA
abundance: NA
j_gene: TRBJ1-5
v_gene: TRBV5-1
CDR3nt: TGCGCCAGCAGCTCGGGGACCCCCGGTCAGCCCCAGCATTTT
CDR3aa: CASSSGTPGQPQHF

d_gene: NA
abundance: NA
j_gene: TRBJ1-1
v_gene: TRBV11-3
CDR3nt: TGTGCCAGCAGCTTAAACCCCAAAGGTGAAGCTTTCTTT
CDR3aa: CASSLNPKGEAFF

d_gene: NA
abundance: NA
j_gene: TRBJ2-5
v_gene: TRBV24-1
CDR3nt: TGTGCCACCAGTGATTTGGGGGGTCCAAAAACAGAGACCCAGTACTTC
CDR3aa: CATSDLGGPKTETQYF

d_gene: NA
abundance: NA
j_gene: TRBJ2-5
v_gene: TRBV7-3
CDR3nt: TGTGCCAGCAGCTCCACGGGGGACGTGCTAGAGACCCAGTACTTC
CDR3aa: CASSSTGDVLETQYF

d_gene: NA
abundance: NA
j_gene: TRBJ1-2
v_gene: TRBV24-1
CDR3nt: TGTGCCACCAGTGTCTCCCCCAGGGCTTATGGCTACACCTTC
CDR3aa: CATSVSPRAYGYTF

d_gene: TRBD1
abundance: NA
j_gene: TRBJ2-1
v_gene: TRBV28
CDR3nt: TGTGCCAGCAGTTCATGGGACAGGGCGAATGAGCAGTTCTTC
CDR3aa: CASSSWDRANEQFF

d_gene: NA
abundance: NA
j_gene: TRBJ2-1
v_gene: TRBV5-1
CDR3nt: TGCGCCAGCAGCTTTCAGGACTGGACCTATTACAATGAGCAGTTCTTC
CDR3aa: CASSFQDWTYYNEQFF